Presented here are 3 T cell receptor beta chains from one specimen sequenced in a study of T cells after yellow fever vaccination. Each CDR3 protein gets one entry after TCRdb re-called the 5' RACE reads with MiXCR. This repertoire shows roughly 190,000 distinct CDR3 sequences, 11% found once; its top ten account for around 34%. This sample comprised CD8+ T cells sorted from PBMCs, obtained 15 days after the yellow fever booster vaccination. Receptors were obtained from a man between 18 and 35 years old who received the YFV17D yellow fever vaccine.

This clonotype came up a few times. The chain uses TRBV20-1 and TRBJ1-4; D not resolved. This CDR3 is 13 amino acids long. V was shortened by 0 bases and J by 6 bases, with 8 bases between the two germline ends. Looked up from germline, CDR1 is DFQATT and CDR2 is SNEGSKA (reference sequence). CDR3 coding DNA: TGCAGTGCTAGAGATTCCGGGCATGAAAAACTGTTTTTT. Protein sequence: CSARDSGHEKLFF.

This clonotype was seen repeatedly, ten times or more. The gene calls are TRBV12-3 or TRBV12-4 and TRBJ2-5; D is possibly TRBD2 (5 bases). This CDR3 comprises 11 residues. Trimming took 5 bases from V and 5 from J, leaving 6 bases between them. The CDR3, as DNA: TGTGCCAGCAGTCGAGGGGAGACCCAGTACTTC. This codes for CASSRGETQYF.

The CDR3 DNA is TGTGCCAGCAGCCCTAGCGGGGGGGCGATAGATACGCAGTATTTT. It translates to CASSPSGGAIDTQYF. The chain is built from TRBV6-5 and TRBJ2-3; 12 bases map to TRBD2. CDR3 size: 15 residues. Germline-derived CDR1 and CDR2 are MNHEY and SVGAGI. V shed 6 bases, J shed 5 bases, and the junction held 6 bases outside the gene matches.